The rows below give T cell receptor beta chains drawn from one sample of a study of CD8 T cells in Susac syndrome. TCRdb itself ran the immunoSEQ multiplex PCR reads through MiXCR, one entry per CDR3 protein. The table lists around 190,000 distinct CDR3 sequences, 85% to 95% of them singletons, with 0.08% to 0.11% in the top ten. Material: CD4+ T cells from PBMCs. The receptors were gathered from a human donor in good health. The CDR3 runs from the conserved cysteine through the conserved F or W. The D gene is left open where the match is weak. A row's size may be missing; if present it is once, few, many or a size class.

d_call,clone_size,v_call,j_call,cdr3_nt,cdr3_aa
TRBD1,.,TRBV3-1,TRBJ2-7,TGTGCCAGCAGCCAAGATCTACCGACAGGGACCATTGAGCAGTACTTC,CASSQDLPTGTIEQYF
TRBD2,.,TRBV28,TRBJ2-1,TGTGCCAGCAGCACTAGCGGCGCCTCGAGCGACAATGAGCAGTTCTTC,CASSTSGASSDNEQFF
.,.,TRBV6-5,TRBJ1-2,TGTGCCAGCAGTTACTCACCGGGCGGCGGCTACACCTTC,CASSYSPGGGYTF
TRBD1,.,TRBV6-1,TRBJ1-2,TGTGCCAGTCAACCTTCGGACAGGCGAACTAACTATGGCTACACCTTC,CASQPSDRRTNYGYTF
.,.,TRBV6-5,TRBJ2-5,TGTGCCAGCAGGCCCGGAGGGAGACAAGAGACCCAGTACTTC,CASRPGGRQETQYF
.,once,TRBV6-5,TRBJ2-3,TGTGCCAGCAGGATTGCAGATACGCAGTATTTT,CASRIADTQYF
.,.,TRBV24-1,TRBJ2-1,TGTGCCACCAGTACTCGGATTAATGAGCAGTTCTTC,CATSTRINEQFF
TRBD2,.,TRBV24-1,TRBJ2-5,TGTGCCACCAGTGACCGGACTAGTCCCCAAGAGACCCAGTACTTC,CATSDRTSPQETQYF
.,.,TRBV6-6,TRBJ2-6,TGTGCCAGCACCTGGGGCTCTGGGGCCAACGTCCTGACTTTC,CASTWGSGANVLTF
.,.,TRBV7-2,TRBJ2-3,TGTGCCAGCAGTTCTGGCCGAGCAGATACGCAGTATTTT,CASSSGRADTQYF
.,.,TRBV4-1,TRBJ1-2,TGCGCCAGCAGCTTTTCTAACGGTGGCTACACCTTC,CASSFSNGGYTF
.,.,TRBV28,TRBJ2-1,TGTGCCAGCAGTTTATCCAGCGTTGGTTACAATGAGCAGTTCTTC,CASSLSSVGYNEQFF
TRBD1,.,TRBV25-1,TRBJ1-1,TGTGCCAGCAGTGAGGCCCCGGGACAGGGGACCACTGAAGCTTTCTTT,CASSEAPGQGTTEAFF
.,.,TRBV20-1,TRBJ1-5,TGCAGTGCTGTACAGCTTTATAGCAATCAGCCCCAGCATTTT,CSAVQLYSNQPQHF
.,.,TRBV20-1,TRBJ2-7,TGCAGTGCCAGTTCGGGGAGGGGGAGCGACGAGCAGTACTTC,CSASSGRGSDEQYF
.,.,TRBV2,TRBJ2-1,TGTGCCAGCAGCAATCCGGATAAGGGCAGTACAGTGTTCTTC,CASSNPDKGSTVFF
.,.,TRBV27,TRBJ2-3,TGTGCCAGCACCTTAGGGGGGCTGACAGATACGCAGTATTTT,CASTLGGLTDTQYF
.,.,TRBV3-1,TRBJ2-5,TGTGCCAGCAGCCAAGGTCGGCAGGAAGAGACCCAGTACTTC,CASSQGRQEETQYF
.,.,TRBV29-1,TRBJ2-4,TGCAGCGTTGCGAGGGGTGCAGGGGAAGCCAAAAACATTCAGTACTTC,CSVARGAGEAKNIQYF
TRBD2,.,TRBV20-1,TRBJ2-1,TGCAGCTCTGGGCCCAGCGGGATCTGGGAGCAGTTCTTC,CSSGPSGIWEQFF
.,.,TRBV27,TRBJ1-5,TGTGCCAGCAGTTTATGGGGCGGTAGCAATCAGCCCCAGCATTTT,CASSLWGGSNQPQHF
.,.,TRBV20-1,TRBJ1-1,TGCAGTGCTTTCCACTTCGGGGACGGTGAAGCTTTCTTT,CSAFHFGDGEAFF
.,.,TRBV4-1,TRBJ1-2,TGCGCCAGCAGCTCCCCGATTAGGCCCGCCCTCCCCTATGGCTACACCTTC,CASSSPIRPALPYGYTF
TRBD2,.,TRBV24-1,TRBJ2-3,TGTGCCGCGGGGGGCCCGGGACTAGCGGGCCGCACAGATACGCAGTATTTT,CAAGGPGLAGRTDTQYF
.,.,TRBV7-2,TRBJ2-2,TGTGCCAGCAGCGAAGGAGTCACCGGGGAGCTGTTTTTT,CASSEGVTGELFF
TRBD1,.,TRBV25-1,TRBJ2-3,TGTGCCACTGCACCGGCAGGGGGACGGGATACGCAGTATTTT,CATAPAGGRDTQYF
.,.,TRBV11-2,TRBJ2-5,TGTGCCAGCAGCTTAGATCAGGGCTCGGAGACCCAGTACTTC,CASSLDQGSETQYF
.,.,TRBV12-3/TRBV12-4,TRBJ1-5,TGTGCCAGCAGTTTAGAGAGCAATCAGCCCCAGCATTTT,CASSLESNQPQHF
.,.,TRBV9,TRBJ2-3,TGTGCCAGCAGCGCGGTATCAGATACGCAGTATTTT,CASSAVSDTQYF
.,.,TRBV7-2,TRBJ1-2,TGTGCCAGCAGCCGCCAGGGACCCAACTATGGCTACACCTTC,CASSRQGPNYGYTF
.,.,TRBV4-3,TRBJ2-1,TGCGCCAGCAGCCAAGATAAACTCTACAATGAGCAGTTCTTC,CASSQDKLYNEQFF
TRBD2,.,TRBV11-2,TRBJ2-1,TGTGCCAGCAGCACGGGACTAGCGGACAATGAGCAGTTCTTC,CASSTGLADNEQFF
.,.,TRBV3-1,TRBJ2-2,TGTGCCAGCAGCGCAGGGTTGGCGAACACCGGGGAGCTGTTTTTT,CASSAGLANTGELFF
.,.,TRBV20-1,TRBJ1-5,TGCAGTGCCCCAGGGAGCCATAGCAATCAGCCCCAGCATTTT,CSAPGSHSNQPQHF
TRBD1,.,TRBV20-1,TRBJ1-5,TGCAGTGCTTCAAGGACAGGGTTCAGCAATCAGCCCCAGCATTTT,CSASRTGFSNQPQHF
TRBD2,.,TRBV20-1,TRBJ2-5,TGCAGTGCTGCCCCGGGACTAGCGGGAGATGGGACCCAGTACTTC,CSAAPGLAGDGTQYF
.,.,TRBV2,TRBJ1-5,TGTGCCAGCATGCCTGATCGGACGTATGATCAGCCCCAGCATTTT,CASMPDRTYDQPQHF
.,.,TRBV7-2,TRBJ2-2,TGTGCCAGCAGCCTCAACAGGGACACCGGGGAGCTGTTTTTT,CASSLNRDTGELFF
TRBD1,.,TRBV4-1,TRBJ1-1,TGCGCCAGCAGCCAAGGATTTCAGGGGGCGCAAACTGAAGCTTTCTTT,CASSQGFQGAQTEAFF
.,.,TRBV9,TRBJ2-5,TGTGCCAGCTCGAACGCGGATCAAGAGACCCAGTACTTC,CASSNADQETQYF
.,.,TRBV29-1,TRBJ1-2,TGCAGCGCCTCGGCAGGGAGTACTAACTATGGCTACACCTTC,CSASAGSTNYGYTF
TRBD1,once,TRBV20-1,TRBJ2-5,TGCAGCCATCAACCGGGACAGGGCTCCGAGACCCAGTACTTC,CSHQPGQGSETQYF
.,.,TRBV5-1,TRBJ2-1,TGCGCCAGCAGCTTGGTACCCAGCGGAGGAGAGCAGTTCTTC,CASSLVPSGGEQFF
TRBD1,.,TRBV5-6,TRBJ2-7,TGTGCCAGCAGCTTGGGTCCAGGGGGCAACGAGCAGTACTTC,CASSLGPGGNEQYF
TRBD2,.,TRBV30,TRBJ2-3,TGTGCCTGGAGTGTGGGTAGCGGGAGGGCAGATACGCAGTATTTT,CAWSVGSGRADTQYF
.,.,TRBV20-1,TRBJ2-7,TGCAGTGCTAGAGATTCGACAGGATCCTACGAGCAGTACTTC,CSARDSTGSYEQYF
TRBD1,.,TRBV30,TRBJ1-1,TGTGCCTGGAGTCAGGGGGCGGAAGAAGCTTTCTTT,CAWSQGAEEAFF
.,.,TRBV18,TRBJ1-2,TGTGCCAGCTCACCACCTAAGGGGACCACTAACTATGGCTACACCTTC,CASSPPKGTTNYGYTF
.,.,TRBV5-1,TRBJ2-3,TGCGCCAGCAGGGCGGCGGCCAGCACAGATACGCAGTATTTT,CASRAAASTDTQYF
TRBD2,.,TRBV6-2/TRBV6-3,TRBJ2-3,TGTGCCAGCACCGGTCGTCGGCGGGAGATGGGTACGCAGTATTTT,CASTGRRREMGTQYF